One and the same sample provided the 22 T cell receptor beta chains below, sequenced in a study of breast tumors, draining lymph nodes, adjacent tissues (dated by TCRdb to 2016 to 2018). The protocol used for the library was multiplex PCR. Sequenced on an Illumina HiSeq 2000. Clones were called with MiXCR by TCRdb after fastp trimmed the public reads at Q25, and only in-frame beta chains were retained. Each entry merges the rows of one CDR3 protein and shows their most common DNA and genes. In this sample the table shows more than 15,000 distinct CDR3 sequences, approximately 41% of which occur a single time. 15% to 20% of the sample is in the top ten clones. The sequencing sample was made of breast tumor tissue. The receptor source for this set is a female donor with breast cancer. Some clones in this sample may be carry-over from other donors' samples.

This clonotype was observed many times. The chain employs TRBV6-6 and TRBJ2-7; no reliable D call. The CDR3 is made up of 14 amino acids. Germline V lookup: CDR1 MNHNY, CDR2 SVGAGI (reference sequence). Trimming pared 4 bases from V and 3 bases from J, leaving 13 bases between. Written as DNA, the CDR3 is TGTGCCAGCAGTTTACGGCCCGACGGCTACGAGCAGTACTTC. This translates into CASSLRPDGYEQYF.

The genes are TRBV7-9 and TRBJ2-7, with 10 bases matching TRBD2. The CDR3 sequence is 13 residues long. After removal of 5 bases from V and 6 bases from J, the junction contained 4 bases not matched to a gene. Germline values: CDR1 SEHNR, CDR2 FQNEAQ (reference sequence). The chain's CDR3 is CASSASGSGEQYF. DNA of the CDR3: TGTGCCAGCAGCGCTAGCGGGAGTGGCGAGCAGTACTTC.

Ten or more counts support this clonotype. The V call is TRBV6-4, the J call TRBJ2-2; TRBD2 aligns across 8 bases. The germline CDR1 and CDR2 sequences are MRHNA and SNTAGT. This CDR3 has 14 amino acids. V gave up 3 bases and J gave up 6 bases; unmatched junction bases: 3. For the CDR3, the DNA is TGTGCCAGCAGTGAGACTAGCGAGGCCGGGGAGCTGTTTTTT. Protein sequence: CASSETSEAGELFF.

The gene calls are TRBV11-3 and TRBJ2-1, with 7 bases identical to TRBD1. Germline V gene lookup returns CDR1 SGHNT and CDR2 YENEEA. The CDR3 extends over 17 amino acids. V lost 5 bases to trimming and J lost 7 bases; unmatched junction nucleotides: 17. The CDR3 DNA sequence: TGTGCCAGCAGCCCAAGGACAGGCGTTAACGGGATGAATGAGCAGTTCTTC. The encoded protein is CASSPRTGVNGMNEQFF.

This rearrangement joins TRBV6-4 to TRBJ1-2; perhaps TRBD1 as D (6 bases). V lost 7 bases, J lost 4 bases, and 19 bases lay in between. The CDR3 is made up of 15 amino acids. Looked up from germline, CDR1 is MRHNA and CDR2 is SNTAGT. The CDR3 DNA reads as TGTGCCAGCACTTTCAACAGGGATGGCGTCTATGGCTACACCTTC. Translated, it gives CASTFNRDGVYGYTF.

This chain links TRBV6-6 with TRBJ2-1; D gene uncertain. The CDR3 length is 15 residues. V lost 4 bases to trimming and J lost 3 bases, with 13 bases between them. Looked up from germline, CDR1 is MNHNY and CDR2 is SVGAGI (reference sequence). This chain's CDR3 is CASSSRPGIYNEQFF. The CDR3 nucleotides are TGTGCCAGCAGTTCCCGGCCCGGTATCTACAATGAGCAGTTCTTC.

The rearrangement joins TRBV19 to TRBJ1-2; D gene unclear. Germline values: CDR1 LNHDA, CDR2 SQIVND (reference sequence). CDR3 length: 13 amino acids. V shed 7 bases and J shed 4 bases, with 13 bases lying between them. This CDR3 is CASMGSLPYGYTF. The DNA for the CDR3 is TGTGCCAGTATGGGGAGCCTCCCCTATGGCTACACCTTC.

Sample share makes this clonotype medium-sized. The chain has TRBV20-1 and TRBJ2-7; D call uncertain. Germline loops: CDR1 DFQATT, CDR2 SNEGSKA (reference sequence). V dropped 3 bases and J dropped 0 bases, with 12 bases sitting between them. CDR3 length equals 14 residues. The CDR3: CSASPHIGSYEQYF. The DNA for the CDR3 is TGCAGTGCTAGTCCGCATATTGGCTCCTACGAGCAGTACTTC.

This clonotype was recorded many times. The chain links TRBV5-5 to TRBJ1-2; perhaps TRBD1 as D (6 bases). V was pared by 2 bases and J by 4 bases, with 9 bases between. Per the germline V gene, CDR1 is SGHKS and CDR2 is YYEKEE (reference sequence). CDR3 length: 13 amino acids. The DNA of the CDR3 is TGTGCCAGCAGCTTCGGACAGAGCTATGGCTACACCTTC. This codes for CASSFGQSYGYTF.

The chain combines TRBV15 with TRBJ1-2; TRBD1 is a possible D gene (5 bases). V lost 5 bases and J 7 bases, leaving 17 bases between the germline ends. The CDR3 consists of 14 residues. Per germline, CDR1 LNHNV and CDR2 YYDKDF (reference sequence). The CDR3: CATSVPVGRGGYTF. In DNA, the CDR3 is TGTGCCACCAGCGTTCCGGTGGGGCGCGGTGGCTACACCTTC.

The table lists this clonotype with a count of one. One end of the junction does not line up with germline, which may come from a read error. J is TRBJ2-3 and V is TRBV11-3; 12 nucleotides agree with TRBD2. The CDR3 is 16 amino acids. CDR1 is SGHNT, CDR2 YENEEA, per germline. The CDR3 region has the DNA TGTGCCAGCAGCTTAGAGGGACTAGCGGGCACAGATGCGCAGTATTTT. This translates into CASSLEGLAGTDAQYF.

This clonotype was observed many times. The J gene is TRBJ1-2, the V gene TRBV6-6, with D perhaps TRBD1 (6 bases). There are 14 residues in the CDR3. CDR1 and CDR2 from the germline V gene are MNHNY and SVGAGI (reference sequence). The V end was cut by 8 bases, the J end by 2 bases, with 15 bases between. In nucleotides, the CDR3 is TGTGCCAGCGCCTTACAGAGGGGGAACTATGGCTACACCTTC. Protein sequence: CASALQRGNYGYTF.

This clonotype showed up many times. The chain is built from TRBV10-2 and TRBJ1-2; D remains unclear. The CDR3 is made up of 13 amino acids. The V and J ends lost 4 bases and 4 bases respectively, with 10 bases between them. Germline V gene lookup returns CDR1 WSHSY and CDR2 SAAADI. CDR3 residues: CASSVGPRYGYTF. CDR3 DNA sequence: TGCGCCAGCAGTGTCGGACCGCGCTATGGCTACACCTTC.

This clonotype appeared a few times. The J gene is TRBJ2-7, the V gene TRBV18, with 7 positions matching TRBD1. This CDR3 region has 13 residues. V lost 5 bases and J lost 3; bases outside the gene matches: 4. Germline values: CDR1 KGHSH, CDR2 LQKENI. The CDR3 DNA follows: TGTGCCAGCTCAGGGGACAGCTACTACGAGCAGTACGTC. Protein: CASSGDSYYEQYV.

This clonotype was seen repeatedly, ten times or more. DNA of the CDR3: TGTGCCAGCTCACCTGACAGGACTGGAAACACCATATATTTT. It yields the protein CASSPDRTGNTIYF. The chain couples TRBV18 to TRBJ1-3; a weak D match, TRBD1 (6 bases). Trimming shortened V by 3 bases and J by 2 bases, and 8 bases separated the two germline ends. Germline V gene lookup returns CDR1 KGHSH and CDR2 LQKENI. This CDR3 is 14 amino acids long.

At least ten counts were recorded for this clonotype. This chain links TRBV5-5 with TRBJ2-1; no clear D gene. V lost 0 bases, J lost 5 bases, and 9 bases lay in between. The CDR3 extends over 14 amino acids. The germline gives CDR1 SGHKS, CDR2 YYEKEE (reference sequence). The CDR3 nucleotides read TGTGCCAGCAGCTTGGTAACAGCAGACAATGAGCAGTTCTTC. Its protein is CASSLVTADNEQFF. The complete variable domain, with remaining parts taken from reference TRBV5-5 and TRBJ2-1, reads DAGVTQSPTHLIKTRGQQVTLRCSPISGHKSVSWYQQVLGQGPQFIFQYYEKEERGRGNFPDRFSARQFPNYSSELNVNALLLGDSALYLCASSLVTADNEQFFGPGTRLTVL.

DNA of the CDR3: TGCAGTGCTAACAGACTAGCGGGGTCGACCGAGCAGTACGTC. Translating gives CSANRLAGSTEQYV. The rearrangement uses TRBV20-1 and TRBJ2-7; 11 bases are a match to TRBD2. CDR1 and CDR2 from the germline V gene are DFQATT and SNEGSKA (reference sequence). V lost 4 bases to trimming and J lost 6 bases; unmatched junction nucleotides: 8. The length of the CDR3 is 14 residues.

In its sample, this clonotype was seen a few times. This chain links TRBV29-1 with TRBJ2-3, with TRBD1 matching over 9 bases. Trimming took 4 bases from V and 4 from J; bases not matched to a gene: 0. The CDR3 sequence is 12 residues long. The germline gives CDR1 SQVTM, CDR2 ANQGSEA. CDR3 loop: CSVGQGADTQYF. The CDR3 nucleotides read TGCAGCGTTGGACAGGGGGCAGATACGCAGTATTTT.

By share, this clonotype counts as medium-sized. The V and J genes are TRBV9 and TRBJ2-1; 9 nucleotides match TRBD2. In germline, CDR1 is SGDLS, CDR2 YYNGEE. V shed 4 bases, J shed 8 bases, and the junction held 22 bases outside the gene matches. The CDR3 covers 19 residues. CDR3 nucleotide sequence: TGTGCCAGCAGCCCCCACCCTGTTTCACTAGCGGGTGAAAGGGATGAGCAGTTCTTC. This gives the protein CASSPHPVSLAGERDEQFF.

At least ten counts were recorded for this clonotype. The V and J genes are TRBV10-1 and TRBJ2-5; no definite D call. The CDR3 runs 14 residues. Trimming removed 4 bases at V and 3 bases at J, with 12 bases between. Germline CDR1 and CDR2: WNHNN and SYGVQD (reference sequence). In DNA form, the CDR3 reads TGCGCCAGCAGTGCCCGGAGAGGTGAAGAGACCCAGTACTTC. Its protein is CASSARRGEETQYF.

In its sample, this clonotype was seen many times. The rearrangement joins TRBV20-1 to TRBJ2-3, with 8 bases aligning to TRBD2. V was clipped by 0 bases and J by 6 bases; unmatched bases: 5. Germline loops: CDR1 DFQATT, CDR2 SNEGSKA (reference sequence). The CDR3 spans 14 residues. DNA for the CDR3: TGCAGTGCTAGAGATCGGGGGGGGGTGGATACGCAGTATTTT. This translates into CSARDRGGVDTQYF.

The chain carries TRBV30 and TRBJ2-3; 12 positions match TRBD2. With V trimmed by 3 bases and J by 5 bases, 6 bases remained unmatched. Looked up from germline, CDR1 is GTSNPN and CDR2 is SVGIG (reference sequence). The CDR3 spans 15 residues. As DNA, the CDR3 is TGTGCCTGGAGCCCTAGCGGGAGGGCCGAAGATACGCAGTATTTT. Its protein is CAWSPSGRAEDTQYF.